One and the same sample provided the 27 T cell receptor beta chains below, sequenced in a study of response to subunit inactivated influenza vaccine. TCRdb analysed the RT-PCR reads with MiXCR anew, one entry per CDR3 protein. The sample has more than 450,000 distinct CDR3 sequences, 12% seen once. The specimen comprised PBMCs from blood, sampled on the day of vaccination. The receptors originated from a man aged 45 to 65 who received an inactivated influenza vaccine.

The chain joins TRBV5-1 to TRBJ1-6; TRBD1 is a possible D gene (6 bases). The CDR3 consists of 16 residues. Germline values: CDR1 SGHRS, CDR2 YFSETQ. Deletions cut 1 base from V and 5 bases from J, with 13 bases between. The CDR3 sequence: CASSLLRDTDNSPLHF. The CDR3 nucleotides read TGCGCCAGCAGCTTGCTCCGGGACACGGATAATTCACCCCTCCACTTT.

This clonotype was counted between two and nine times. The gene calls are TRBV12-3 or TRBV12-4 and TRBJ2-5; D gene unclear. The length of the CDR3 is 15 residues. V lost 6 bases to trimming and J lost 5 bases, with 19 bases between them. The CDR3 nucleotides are TGTGCCAGCAGCCACTCACCCGCGACGGTGGAGACCCAGTACTTC. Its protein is CASSHSPATVETQYF.

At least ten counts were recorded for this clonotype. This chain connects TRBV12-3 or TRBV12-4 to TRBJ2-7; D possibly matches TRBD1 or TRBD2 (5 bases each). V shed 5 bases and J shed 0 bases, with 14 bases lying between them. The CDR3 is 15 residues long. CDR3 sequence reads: CASSPSGTFSYEQYF. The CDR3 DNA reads TGTGCCAGCAGTCCGTCCGGGACCTTCTCCTACGAGCAGTACTTC.

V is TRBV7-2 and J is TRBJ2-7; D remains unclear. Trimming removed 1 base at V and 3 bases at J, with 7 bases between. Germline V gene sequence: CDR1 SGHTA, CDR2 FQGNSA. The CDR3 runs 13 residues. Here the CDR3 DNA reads TGTGCCAGCAGCTTAGACCACGGCTACGAGCAGTACTTC. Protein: CASSLDHGYEQYF.

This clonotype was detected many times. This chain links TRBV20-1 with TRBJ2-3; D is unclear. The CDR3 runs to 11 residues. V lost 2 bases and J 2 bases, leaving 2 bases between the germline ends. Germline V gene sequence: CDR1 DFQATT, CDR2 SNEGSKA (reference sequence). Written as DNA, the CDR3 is TGCAGTGCTAGACACACAGATACGCAGTATTTT. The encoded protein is CSARHTDTQYF.

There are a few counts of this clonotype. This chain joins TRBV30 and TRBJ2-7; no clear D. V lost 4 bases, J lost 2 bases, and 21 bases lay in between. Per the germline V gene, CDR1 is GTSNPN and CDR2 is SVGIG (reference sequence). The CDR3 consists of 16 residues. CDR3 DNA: TGTGCCTGGACCAGTAGGGTCCGACTGGAAACCTACGAGCAGTACTTC. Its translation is CAWTSRVRLETYEQYF.

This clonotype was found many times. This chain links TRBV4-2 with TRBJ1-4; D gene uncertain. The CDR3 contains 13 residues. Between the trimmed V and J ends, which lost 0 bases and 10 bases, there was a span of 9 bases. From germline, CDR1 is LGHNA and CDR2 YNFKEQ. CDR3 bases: TGTGCCAGCAGCCAAGATGTGGAAGGAAAACTGTTTTTT. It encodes CASSQDVEGKLFF.

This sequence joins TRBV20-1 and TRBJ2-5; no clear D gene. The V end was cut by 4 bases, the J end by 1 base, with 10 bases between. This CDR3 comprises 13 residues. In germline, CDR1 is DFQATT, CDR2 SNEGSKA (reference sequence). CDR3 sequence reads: CSANDWTQETQYF. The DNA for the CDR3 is TGCAGTGCTAATGACTGGACCCAAGAGACCCAGTACTTC.

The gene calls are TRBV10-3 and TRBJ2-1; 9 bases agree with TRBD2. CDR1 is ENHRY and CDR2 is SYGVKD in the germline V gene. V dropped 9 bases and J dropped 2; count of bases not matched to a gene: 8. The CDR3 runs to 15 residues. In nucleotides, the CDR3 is TGTGCCATTCGGACTAGCGCGCGTCCCTACAATGAGCAGTTCTTC. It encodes CAIRTSARPYNEQFF.

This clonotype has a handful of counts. CDR3 nucleotides: TGTGCCTGGAGGGATCCTCGCAGGGCCGACGAAAAACTGTTTTTT. Its protein product is CAWRDPRRADEKLFF. The chain has TRBV30 and TRBJ1-4; D is perhaps TRBD1 (5 bases). V dropped 3 bases and J dropped 8 bases, with 19 bases sitting between them. The CDR3 sequence is 15 residues long. Looked up from germline, CDR1 is GTSNPN and CDR2 is SVGIG (reference sequence).

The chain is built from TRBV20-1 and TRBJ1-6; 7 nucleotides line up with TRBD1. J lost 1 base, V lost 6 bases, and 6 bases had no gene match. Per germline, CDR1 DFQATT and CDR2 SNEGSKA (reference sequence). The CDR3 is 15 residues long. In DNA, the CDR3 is TGCAGTGCGCAGGGGGAAGGGTCCTATAATTCACCCCTCCACTTT. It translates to CSAQGEGSYNSPLHF.

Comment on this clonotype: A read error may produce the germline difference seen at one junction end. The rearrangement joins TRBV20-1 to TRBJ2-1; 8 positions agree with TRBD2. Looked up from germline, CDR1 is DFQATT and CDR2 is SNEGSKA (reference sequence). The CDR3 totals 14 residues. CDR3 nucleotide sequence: TGCAGTGCTAACCGCCCCGGGAGGGCCAATGAGCAGTTGTTC. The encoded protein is CSANRPGRANEQLF.

This CDR3 reads CASSQDLRAGPGNTIYF. The CDR3 coding sequence is TGCGCCAGCAGCCAAGATCTGCGGGCCGGCCCGGGAAACACCATATATTTT. V and J are TRBV4-3 and TRBJ1-3, with D unclear. This CDR3 has 17 residues. Germline CDR1 is LGHNA and CDR2 is YSLEER. Trimming removed 0 bases from V and 4 bases from J, with 16 bases in between.

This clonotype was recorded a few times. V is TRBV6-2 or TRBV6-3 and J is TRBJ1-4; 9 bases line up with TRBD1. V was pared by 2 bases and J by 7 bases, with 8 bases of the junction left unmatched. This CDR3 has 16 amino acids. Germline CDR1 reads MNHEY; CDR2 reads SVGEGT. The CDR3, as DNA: TGTGCCAGCAGTTACGGGACGACAGGGGGAAGTGAAAAACTGTTTTTT. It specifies CASSYGTTGGSEKLFF.

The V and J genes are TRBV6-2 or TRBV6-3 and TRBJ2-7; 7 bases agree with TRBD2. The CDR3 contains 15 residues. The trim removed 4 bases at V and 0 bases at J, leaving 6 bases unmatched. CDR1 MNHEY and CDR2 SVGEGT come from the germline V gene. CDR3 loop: CASSSLGGISYEQYF. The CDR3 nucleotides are TGTGCCAGCAGTTCCCTGGGGGGGATCTCCTACGAGCAGTACTTC.

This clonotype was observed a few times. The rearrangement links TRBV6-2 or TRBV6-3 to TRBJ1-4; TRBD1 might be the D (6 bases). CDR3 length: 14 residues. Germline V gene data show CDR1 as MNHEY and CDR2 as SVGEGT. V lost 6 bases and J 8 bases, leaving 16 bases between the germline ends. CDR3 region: CASSPGHRGEKLFF. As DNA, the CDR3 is TGTGCCAGCAGCCCGGGACACCGAGGGGAAAAACTGTTTTTT.

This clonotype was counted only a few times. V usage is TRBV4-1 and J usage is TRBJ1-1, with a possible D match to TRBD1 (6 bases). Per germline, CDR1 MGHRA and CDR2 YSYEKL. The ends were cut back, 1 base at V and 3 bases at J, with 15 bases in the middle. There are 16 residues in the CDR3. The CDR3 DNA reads TGCGCCAGCAGCCAAGTATTCTCCGGGACACACACTGAAGCTTTCTTT. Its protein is CASSQVFSGTHTEAFF.

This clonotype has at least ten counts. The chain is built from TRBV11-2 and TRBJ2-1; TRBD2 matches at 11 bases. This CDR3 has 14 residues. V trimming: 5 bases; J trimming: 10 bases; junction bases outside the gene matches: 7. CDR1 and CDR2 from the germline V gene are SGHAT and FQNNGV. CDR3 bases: TGTGCCAGCAGCCCTGGACTAGCGGGCTGGGAGCAGTTCTTC. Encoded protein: CASSPGLAGWEQFF.

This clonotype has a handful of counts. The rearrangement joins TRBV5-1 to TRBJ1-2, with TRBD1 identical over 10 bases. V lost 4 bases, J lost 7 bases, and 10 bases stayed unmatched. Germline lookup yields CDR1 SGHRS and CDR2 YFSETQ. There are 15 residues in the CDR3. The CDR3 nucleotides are TGCGCCAGCAGCACAACCGGGACAGGGGACGGTGGCTACACCTTC. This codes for CASSTTGTGDGGYTF.

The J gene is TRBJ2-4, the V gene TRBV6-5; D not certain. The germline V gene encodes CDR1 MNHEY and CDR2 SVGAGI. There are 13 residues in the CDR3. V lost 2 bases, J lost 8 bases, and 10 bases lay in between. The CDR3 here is CASSYGYRDIQYF. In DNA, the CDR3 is TGTGCCAGCAGTTACGGCTACCGAGACATTCAGTACTTC.

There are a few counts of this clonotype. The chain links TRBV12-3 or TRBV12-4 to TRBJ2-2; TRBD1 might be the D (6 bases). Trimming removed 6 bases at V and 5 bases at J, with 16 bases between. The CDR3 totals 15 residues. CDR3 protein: CASRLGRGKTGELFF. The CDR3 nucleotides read TGTGCCAGCAGACTGGGCAGGGGTAAGACCGGGGAGCTGTTTTTT.

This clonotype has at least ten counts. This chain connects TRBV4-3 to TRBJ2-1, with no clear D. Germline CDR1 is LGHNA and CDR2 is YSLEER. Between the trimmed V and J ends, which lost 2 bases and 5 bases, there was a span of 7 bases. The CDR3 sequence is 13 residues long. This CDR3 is CASSQLGDNEQFF. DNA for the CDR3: TGCGCCAGCAGCCAATTAGGTGACAATGAGCAGTTCTTC.

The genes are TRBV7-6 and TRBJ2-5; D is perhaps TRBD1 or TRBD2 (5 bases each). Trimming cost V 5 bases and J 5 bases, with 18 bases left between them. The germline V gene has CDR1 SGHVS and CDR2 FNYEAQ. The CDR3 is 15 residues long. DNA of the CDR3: TGTGCCAGCAGCCTTTCACCGACAGAGGGGGAGACCCAGTACTTC. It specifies CASSLSPTEGETQYF.

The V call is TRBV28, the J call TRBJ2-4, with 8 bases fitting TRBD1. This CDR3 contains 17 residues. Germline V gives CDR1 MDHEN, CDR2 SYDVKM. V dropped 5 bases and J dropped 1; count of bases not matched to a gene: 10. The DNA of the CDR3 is TGTGCCAGCAGTCTGGGGCAGGGGGCCGGTGCCAAAAACATTCAGTACTTC. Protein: CASSLGQGAGAKNIQYF.

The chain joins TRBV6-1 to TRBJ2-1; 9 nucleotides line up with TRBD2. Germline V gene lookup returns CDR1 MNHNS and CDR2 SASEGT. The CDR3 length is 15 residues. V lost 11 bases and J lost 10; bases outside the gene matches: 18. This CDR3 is CALDEPGLALGEQFF. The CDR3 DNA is TGTGCCTTGGATGAACCGGGACTAGCCCTCGGGGAGCAGTTCTTC.

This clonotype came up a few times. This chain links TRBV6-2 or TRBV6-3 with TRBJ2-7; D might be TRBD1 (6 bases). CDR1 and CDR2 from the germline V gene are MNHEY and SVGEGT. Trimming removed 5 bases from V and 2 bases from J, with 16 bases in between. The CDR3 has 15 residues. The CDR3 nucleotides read TGTGCCAGCAGTGCAAGGACAGTTTCGCCCTACGAGCAGTACTTC. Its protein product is CASSARTVSPYEQYF.

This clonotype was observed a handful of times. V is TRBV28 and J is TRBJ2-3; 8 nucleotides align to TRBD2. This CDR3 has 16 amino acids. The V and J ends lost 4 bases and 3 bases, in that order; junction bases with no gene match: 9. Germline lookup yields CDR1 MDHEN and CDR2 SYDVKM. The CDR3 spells CASSSSTLAGTDTQYF. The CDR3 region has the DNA TGTGCCAGCAGTTCTTCCACTTTAGCGGGGACAGATACGCAGTATTTT.